The present T cell receptor (beta chain) was sequenced within a study of human T cells and chemical hapten exposure. Study observations and caveats: Versus controls, expanded TCRs had significantly more large CDR3 similarity clusters.

Per the original data handling: Individual samples carried between about 23,224 and 700,000 TCRs, with 95,638 as the median. TCRdb itself ran the RACE reads through MiXCR, one entry per CDR3 protein. The V and J calls and clone size are TCRdb's, not the authors'. Here the sample spans about 290,000 distinct CDR3 sequences, approximately 7.5% being singletons. Time point here: pre-sensitization, week 0. Treatment in this sample: therapeutic diphenylcyclopropenone sensitization with weekly scalp DPC. Note on this clonotype: Its antigen is not known.

The germline V gene encodes CDR1 MNHEY and CDR2 SVGEGT. Deletions cut 2 bases from V and 2 bases from J, with 9 bases between. CDR3 length equals 14 residues. Source: whole blood, taken in connection with sensitization to the hapten diphenylcyclopropenone (DPC). The chain employs TRBV6-2 or TRBV6-3 and TRBJ2-5; D not resolved. This sequence originates from a man between 18 and 29 years old with alopecia areata. Some clones in this sample may be carry-over from other donors' samples. The CDR3 DNA reads TGTGCCAGCAGTTACCCCGAGCTACAAGAGACCCAGTACTTC. Amino acid sequence: CASSYPELQETQYF.